Sequencing of this TCR beta chain was carried out in a study of CD8+CD57+ T cells in acquired aplastic anemia (dated by TCRdb to 2017 to 2018). For the wider study: A mean of 3.2 ug of DNA, ranging from roughly 0.19 to 27.4 ug, was extracted from sorted CD4+ and CD8+ cells. Healthy donor samples averaged about 10 million reads for CD4+ and roughly 11 million for CD8+ cells.

This clonotype was counted once. This clone's antigen is unknown. No much larger clone is present one base from it, and per-base qualities are unavailable. One read provides weak support. In this study, sorted CD4+ and CD8+ T cells from the blood of healthy subjects and of severe aplastic anemia patients had their TCR repertoires deep-sequenced. Ficoll-Paque density gradient centrifugation was used to isolate peripheral blood mononuclear cells. Before DNA was extracted, CD4+ and CD8+ T cells were sorted using either FACS or magnetic beads. The CDR3 measures 14 amino acids from cysteine to phenylalanine. The read is trimmed to its CDR3 DNA, 42 bases read in frame from base 1. CDR1 and CDR2, looked up from the germline V gene (reference sequence), are DFQATT and SNEGSKA. The trim is 5 bases for V and 2 bases for J, with a gap of 16 bases between the germline ends. Genomic DNA served as template for TCR beta VDJ combination and CDR3 sequence profiling. An Illumina HiSeq 2000 was used for TCR repertoire sequencing. Processing in the source paper ran as follows. Repertoires were assessed using TRBV/TRBJ rearrangement plots, CDR3 size and DJ length profiles, and Simpson's diversity index. The most abundant DNA sequence in the deep sequencing data was defined as the immunodominant clone. CDR3 amino acid sequences were checked for sharing across subjects and were also compared against the VDJdb database and published repertoires. The public reads were run again by TCRdb, first through fastp at Q25 and then through MiXCR, and only productive beta chains were kept. Each entry is one CDR3 protein sequence, shown with its most common DNA and genes. TCRdb, not the original authors, processed these V and J calls. Within this sample are about 190,000 distinct CDR3 sequences, with roughly 56% of them counted one time only. The ten most abundant clones make up roughly 15% of the sample.

What the authors observed across the whole study: About 30 CD8+ CDR3 sequences were found in both patients and controls but appeared to be highly expressed in patients and within the immunodominant clones of the patients. Between patients and healthy controls, no significant difference in CD8+ Simpson's diversity was found (P=0.060).

The source of this sequence is a human donor in good health, serving as a control. The chain couples TRBV20-1 to TRBJ2-7; TRBD1 is perhaps the D gene, given 6 matching bases. Material for sequencing was sorted CD4+, CD8+, or CD8+CD57+ T cells (not recorded which) from PBMCs. This receptor has the CDR3 CSAVLDGQPYEQYF. The nucleotide sequence is given as TGCAGTGCTGTGCTGGACGGACAGCCCTACGAGCAGTACTTC.